Here is one T cell receptor (beta chain) with its context. This record belongs to a study of control samples from healthy donors and cancer patients. The CDR3 has 15 amino acids. Trimming removed 2 bases from V and 1 base from J, with 11 bases in between. Per the germline V gene, CDR1 is SGHTA and CDR2 is FQGNSA. Produced via immunoSEQ multiplex PCR; TCRdb's table is partial and in-frame only. The table has about 69,000 clones, approximately 88% seen once; the top ten hold about 3%. The TCR sequence derives from a woman aged 50 to 60 with lung cancer. The V gene is TRBV7-2, the J gene TRBJ1-1, with D tentatively TRBD1 (5 bases). Material: PBMCs. In DNA, the CDR3 is TGTGCCAGCAGCTTACCGGGACCTACGAACACTGAAGCTTTCTTT. Translated, it gives CASSLPGPTNTEAFF.